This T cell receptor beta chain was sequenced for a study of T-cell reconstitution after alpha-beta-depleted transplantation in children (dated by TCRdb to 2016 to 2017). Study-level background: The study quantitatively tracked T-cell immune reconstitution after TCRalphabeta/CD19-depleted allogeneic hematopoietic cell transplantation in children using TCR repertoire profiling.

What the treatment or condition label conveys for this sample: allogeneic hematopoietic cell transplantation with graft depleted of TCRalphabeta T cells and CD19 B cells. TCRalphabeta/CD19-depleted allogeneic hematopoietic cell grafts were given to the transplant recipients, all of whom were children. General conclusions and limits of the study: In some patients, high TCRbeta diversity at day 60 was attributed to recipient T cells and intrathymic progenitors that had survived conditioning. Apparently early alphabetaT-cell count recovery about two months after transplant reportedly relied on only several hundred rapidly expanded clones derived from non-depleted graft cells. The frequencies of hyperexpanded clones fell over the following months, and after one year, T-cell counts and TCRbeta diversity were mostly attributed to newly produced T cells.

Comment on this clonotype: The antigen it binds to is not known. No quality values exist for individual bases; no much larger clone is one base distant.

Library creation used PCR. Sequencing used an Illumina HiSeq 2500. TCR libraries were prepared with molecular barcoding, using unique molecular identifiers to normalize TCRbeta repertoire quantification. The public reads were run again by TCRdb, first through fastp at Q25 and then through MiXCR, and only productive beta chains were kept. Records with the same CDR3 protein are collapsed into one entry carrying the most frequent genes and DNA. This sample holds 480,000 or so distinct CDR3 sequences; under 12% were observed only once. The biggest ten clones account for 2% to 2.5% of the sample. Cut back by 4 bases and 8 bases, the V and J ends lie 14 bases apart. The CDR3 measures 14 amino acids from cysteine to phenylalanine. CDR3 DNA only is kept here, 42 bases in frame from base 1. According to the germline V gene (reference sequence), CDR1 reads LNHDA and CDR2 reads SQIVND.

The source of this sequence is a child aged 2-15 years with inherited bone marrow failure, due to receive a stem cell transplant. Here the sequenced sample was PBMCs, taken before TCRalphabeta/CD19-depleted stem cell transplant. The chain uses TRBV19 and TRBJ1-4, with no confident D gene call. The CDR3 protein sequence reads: CASSNGGSGEKLFF. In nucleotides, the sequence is TGTGCCAGTAGTAACGGCGGGAGTGGCGAAAAACTGTTTTTT.